This T cell receptor (beta chain) comes out of a study of control samples from healthy donors and cancer patients. V dropped 1 base and J dropped 0 bases, with 10 bases sitting between them. This CDR3 contains 16 residues. CDR1 and CDR2 from the germline V gene are MNHNS and SASEGT. Clones were read by immunoSEQ multiplex PCR, and TCRdb kept only the in-frame ones, dropping some. The sample has around 67,000 clones, more than 70% seen once. The material sequenced was PBMCs. This TCR came from a man aged 55-75 years with colorectal cancer. The chain has TRBV6-1 and TRBJ2-1; no clear D. CDR3 loop: CASSEVLGSSYNEQFF. The CDR3 nucleotides are TGTGCCAGCAGTGAAGTTTTAGGCAGCTCCTACAATGAGCAGTTCTTC.